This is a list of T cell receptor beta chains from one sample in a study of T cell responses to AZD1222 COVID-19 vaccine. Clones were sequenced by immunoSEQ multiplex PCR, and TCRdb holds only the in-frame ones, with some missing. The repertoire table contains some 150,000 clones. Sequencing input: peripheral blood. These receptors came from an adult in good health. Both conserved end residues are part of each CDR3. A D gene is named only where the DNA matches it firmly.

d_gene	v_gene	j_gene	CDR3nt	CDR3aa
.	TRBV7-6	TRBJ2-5	TGTGCCAGCAGCTTAGTTCGTGAGACCCAGTACTTC	CASSLVRETQYF
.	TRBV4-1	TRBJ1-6	TGCGCCAGCAGCCAAGAGAGTGGGGGGAAACTCCACTTT	CASSQESGGKLHF
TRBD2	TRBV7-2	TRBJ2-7	TGTGCCAGCAGCTTAGCGGTAGCGGGGGGGCCCTACGAGCAGTACTTC	CASSLAVAGGPYEQYF
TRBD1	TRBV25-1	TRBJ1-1	TGTGCCAGCAGGGGGGACAGGAACAGAATGAACACTGAAGCTTTCTTT	CASRGDRNRMNTEAFF
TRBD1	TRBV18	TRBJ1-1	TGTGCCAGCTCATCTACAGGGGCCCCTGAAGCTTTCTTT	CASSSTGAPEAFF
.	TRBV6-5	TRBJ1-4	TGTGCCAGCAGCCCGGGAGCAACTAATGAAAAACTGTTTTTT	CASSPGATNEKLFF
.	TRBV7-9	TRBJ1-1	TGTGCCAGCAGCTTAGCAGGGACAGCTTTCTTT	CASSLAGTAFF
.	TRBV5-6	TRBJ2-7	TGTGCCAGCAGCTATGGACGGTCCTACGAGCAGTACTTC	CASSYGRSYEQYF
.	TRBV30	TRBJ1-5	TGTGCCTGGAGTGTAGCCCCAAATCAGCCCCAGCATTTT	CAWSVAPNQPQHF
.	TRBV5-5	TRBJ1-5	TGTGCCAGCAGCTTCTGGGACACTAATCAGCCCCAGCATTTT	CASSFWDTNQPQHF
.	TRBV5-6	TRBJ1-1	TGTGCCAGCAGCTCGAGGAGGGTATGGGGGGCTGAAGCTTTCTTT	CASSSRRVWGAEAFF
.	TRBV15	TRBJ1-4	TGTGCCACCAGCAGAGATAGACAGGCAACTAATGAAAAACTGTTTTTT	CATSRDRQATNEKLFF
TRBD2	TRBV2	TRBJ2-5	TGTGCCAGCACCCGGCGGGGCGGGGGACTTTTAAAAGAGACCCAGTACTTC	CASTRRGGGLLKETQYF
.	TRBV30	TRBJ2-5	TGTGCCTGGAGTGTGGGAGGAGAGACCCAGTACTTC	CAWSVGGETQYF
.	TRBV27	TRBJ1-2	TGTGCCAGCAGGAATATAATGGACAGTAACTATGGCTACACCTTC	CASRNIMDSNYGYTF
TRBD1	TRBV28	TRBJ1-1	TGTGCCAGCAGTTCAGGGACAGCTTCCAGTACTGAAGCTTTCTTT	CASSSGTASSTEAFF
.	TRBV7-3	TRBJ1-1	TGTGCCAGCAGCTTAACGACAGCTCCCTTTGAGCCTTTCTTT	CASSLTTAPFEPFF
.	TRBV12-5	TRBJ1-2	TGTGCTAGTGGTTTGGCCCGTGAGTTCGGGACACCTTATGGCTACACCTTC	CASGLAREFGTPYGYTF
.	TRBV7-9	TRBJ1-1	TGTGCCAGCAGACTAGTAGCAGGGGCCGCTGAAGCTTTCTTT	CASRLVAGAAEAFF
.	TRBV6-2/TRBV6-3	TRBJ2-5	TGTGCCAGCAGTTCCGGGGGGACCCAGTACTTC	CASSSGGTQYF
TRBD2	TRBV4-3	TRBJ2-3	TGCGCCAGCAGCCAGGAGGGACTAGCGGAAACAGATACGCAGTATTTT	CASSQEGLAETDTQYF
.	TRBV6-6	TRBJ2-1	TGTGCCAGCAGCCCTTTTGGACAGAAATCCAATGAGCAGTTCTTC	CASSPFGQKSNEQFF
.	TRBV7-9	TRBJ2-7	TGTGCCAGCAGCTTTCGGGGTTACGAGCAGTACTTC	CASSFRGYEQYF
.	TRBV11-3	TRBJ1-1	TGTGCCAGCAGCCGGGCCGGACAGCTGAACACTGAAGCTTTCTTT	CASSRAGQLNTEAFF
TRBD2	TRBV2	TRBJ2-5	TGTGCCAGCAGTCCGGGACTAGCGGGGGGGGACGAGACCCAGTACTTC	CASSPGLAGGDETQYF
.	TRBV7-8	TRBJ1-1	TGTGCCAGCAGCCTCCGAAGTCCCTCCCACGCTGAAGCTTTCTTT	CASSLRSPSHAEAFF
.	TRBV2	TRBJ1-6	TGTGCCAGCAGTGACGAACAGACCGTGGGATCACCCCTCCACTTT	CASSDEQTVGSPLHF
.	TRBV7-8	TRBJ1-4	TGTGCCAGCAGCCAAACCTCGGGACTTGGCGAAAAACTGTTTTTT	CASSQTSGLGEKLFF
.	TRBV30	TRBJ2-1	TGTGCCTGGACGGGCAGCTCCTACAATGAGCAGTTCTTC	CAWTGSSYNEQFF
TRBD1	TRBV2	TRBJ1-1	TGTGCCAGCAGTGAGGGACAGGGTCCCACCGACACTGAAGCTTTCTTT	CASSEGQGPTDTEAFF
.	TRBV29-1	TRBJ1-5	TGCAGCGTCCTGACAGGAGATAGCAATCAGCCCCAGCATTTT	CSVLTGDSNQPQHF
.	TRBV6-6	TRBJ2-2	TGTGCCAGCAACCCCACTCAGGGAATAGGGGAGCTGTTTTTT	CASNPTQGIGELFF
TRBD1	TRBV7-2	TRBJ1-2	TGTGCCAGCAGCCCCGGACAGGGGGAATATGGCTACACCTTC	CASSPGQGEYGYTF
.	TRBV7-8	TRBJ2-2	TGTGCCAGCAGCTTATTTACTGACCAGAACACCGGGGAGCTGTTTTTT	CASSLFTDQNTGELFF
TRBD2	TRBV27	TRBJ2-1	TGTGCCAGCAGCCGATTGGTGACTAGCGGGGGATACAATGAGCAGTTCTTC	CASSRLVTSGGYNEQFF
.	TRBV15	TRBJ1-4	TGTGCCACCAGCAGAGTTCTAATCGCAACTAATGAAAAACTGTTTTTT	CATSRVLIATNEKLFF
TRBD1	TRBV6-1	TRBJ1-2	TGTGCCAGCAGTGACGGTGGAGGGACAGGGATCTATGGCTACACCTTC	CASSDGGGTGIYGYTF
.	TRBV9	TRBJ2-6	TGTGCCAGCAGCGTAGGGACCGTACCTGGGGCCAACGTCCTGACTTTC	CASSVGTVPGANVLTF
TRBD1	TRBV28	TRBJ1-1	TGTGCCAGCAGCTACACAGGGGGAGGGGCTGAAGCTTTCTTT	CASSYTGGGAEAFF
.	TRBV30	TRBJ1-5	TGTGCCTGGAATGTGCAGGGCAATCAGCCCCAGCATTTT	CAWNVQGNQPQHF
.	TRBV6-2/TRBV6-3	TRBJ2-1	TGTGCCAGCAGCCTCTACAATGAGCAGTTCTTC	CASSLYNEQFF
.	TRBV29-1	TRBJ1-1	TGCAGCGTTGCCGCGAGCGGGACTGAAGCTTTCTTT	CSVAASGTEAFF
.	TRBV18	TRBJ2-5	TGTGCCAGCTCACGGAACGGGGCAGCAGAGACCCAGTACTTC	CASSRNGAAETQYF
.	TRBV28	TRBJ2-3	TGTGCCAGCAGGATGACTAGCACAGATACGCAGTATTTT	CASRMTSTDTQYF
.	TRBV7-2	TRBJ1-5	TGTGCCAGCAGCTCTGCGGGGGGCATGGGAAATCAGCCCCAGCATTTT	CASSSAGGMGNQPQHF
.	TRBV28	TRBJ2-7	TGTGCCAGCAGTGGGGACCGTTACGAGCAGTACTTC	CASSGDRYEQYF
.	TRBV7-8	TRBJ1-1	TGTGCCAGCAGCTTCGAGGGCTGGACTGAAGCTTTCTTT	CASSFEGWTEAFF
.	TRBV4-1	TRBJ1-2	TGCGCCAGCAGCCACACGGACGCCTTCGGCTACACCTTC	CASSHTDAFGYTF
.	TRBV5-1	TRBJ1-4	TGCGCCAGCAGCTTTGGATCTGGGAGTGAAAAACTGTTTTTT	CASSFGSGSEKLFF
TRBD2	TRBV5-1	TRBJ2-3	TGCGCCAGCAGCCCAACCCGGCGGGGGGGTATTGATACGCAGTATTTT	CASSPTRRGGIDTQYF
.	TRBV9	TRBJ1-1	TGTGCCAGCAGCGTAAGTAGGAACACTGAAGCTTTCTTT	CASSVSRNTEAFF
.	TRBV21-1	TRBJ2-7	TGTGCCAGCAGCAAGCCCACACCCTATCGTACCTACGAGCAGTACTTC	CASSKPTPYRTYEQYF